This T cell receptor (beta chain) derives from a study of T cells in Graves' hyperthyroidism and ophthalmopathy. Study overall: Pretreatment peripheral blood was obtained at initial diagnosis.

RNA transcripts were the template for amplifying TCR beta CDR3 regions. An initial round of RT-PCR targeting the TCR CDR3 relied on the HTBI primer set. TCRdb reprocessed the multiplex PCR reads via MiXCR and lists one record per CDR3 protein. The sample shows 730,000 or so distinct CDR3 sequences, about 19% of them seen only once. Patients with uncontrolled infections, other autoimmune diseases, pregnancy or lactation were excluded. Fresh 10 ml peripheral blood yielded PBMCs. In its sample, this clonotype was seen many times. The sequence was collected from a woman between 45 and 65 years old with Graves' hyperthyroidism that later progressed to Graves' ophthalmopathy. Input material: blood.

Written as DNA, the CDR3 is TGCGCCAGCAGCTTATTACGGCCGGGGGTCACTGAAGCTTTCTTT. Translating it yields CASSLLRPGVTEAFF. The gene calls are TRBV5-1 and TRBJ1-1; D possibly corresponds to TRBD1 (5 bases). The CDR3 is 15 amino acids. V was cut by 2 bases and J by 4 bases, with 15 bases left in between. Germline CDR1 is SGHRS and CDR2 is YFSETQ.